This TCR beta chain was recovered during a study of molecular identifiers for immune sequencing clone quantification. For the study at large: With replicates, the RNA of about 21,000 or 97,000 naive CD8 cells was split five ways and four were sequenced.

TCRdb independently ran MiXCR on the PCR reads; one entry per CDR3 protein. The data hold more than 300,000 distinct CDR3 sequences, with over 20% observed a single time. This clonotype was recorded many times. V was clipped by 0 bases and J by 1 base, with 10 bases between them. This CDR3 spans 15 amino acids. Germline V gene sequence: CDR1 SGHRS, CDR2 YFSETQ. The chain uses TRBV5-1 and TRBJ2-5; tentative D call: TRBD1 (5 bases). Sequencing input: naive CD8+ T cells from blood, with Jurkat cell RNA spiked in. Subset noted: FACS-sorted CD8+CD4-CCR7+CD45RA+ naive T cells. This clonotype was sampled from a human donor in good health. Some libraries in this study had Jurkat cell RNA spiked in. The CDR3 DNA is TGCGCCAGCAGCTTGGGACAGCGACTCCAAGAGACCCAGTACTTC. Amino acid sequence: CASSLGQRLQETQYF.